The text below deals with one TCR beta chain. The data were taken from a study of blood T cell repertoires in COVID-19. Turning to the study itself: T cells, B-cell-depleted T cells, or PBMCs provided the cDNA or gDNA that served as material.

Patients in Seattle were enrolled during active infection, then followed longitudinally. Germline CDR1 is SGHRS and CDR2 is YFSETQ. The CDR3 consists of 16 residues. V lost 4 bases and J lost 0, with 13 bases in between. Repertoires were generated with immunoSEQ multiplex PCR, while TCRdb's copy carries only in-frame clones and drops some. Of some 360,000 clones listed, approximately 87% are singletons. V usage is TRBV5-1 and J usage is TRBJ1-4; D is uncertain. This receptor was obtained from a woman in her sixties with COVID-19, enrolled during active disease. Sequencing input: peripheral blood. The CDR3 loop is CASSTEPHATNEKLFF. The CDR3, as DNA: TGCGCCAGCAGCACAGAACCACATGCAACTAATGAAAAACTGTTTTTT.